These 5 T cell receptor beta chains originate from one sample sequenced in a study of shared clonotypes between healthy human individuals. Cells designated naive CD8 were CD45RO-negative and were positively selected for CCR7, with terminally differentiated effector memory CD45RA+ cells excluded. Measured with immunoSEQ multiplex PCR; TCRdb has only the in-frame clones, and not every one. This sample yields 550,000 to 750,000 clones, of which 92% are seen a single time; nearly 25% belongs to the top ten. Sequencing was done on a sample of naive CD8+ T cells sorted from blood. These receptors were obtained from a man aged 25-45 years in good health.

The rearrangement uses TRBV9 and TRBJ2-3; 10 bases map to TRBD1. V gave up 4 bases and J gave up 0 bases; unmatched junction bases: 5. CDR1 and CDR2 from the germline V gene are SGDLS and YYNGEE. The CDR3 extends over 16 amino acids. This CDR3 reads CASSPRTGGSTDTQYF. CDR3 DNA: TGTGCCAGCAGCCCGCGGACAGGGGGAAGCACAGATACGCAGTATTTT.

V and J are TRBV18 and TRBJ2-5; no clear D gene. The V and J ends lost 4 bases and 5 bases respectively, with 14 bases between them. CDR1 and CDR2 from the germline V gene are KGHSH and LQKENI. The CDR3 covers 14 residues. For the CDR3, the DNA is TGTGCCAGCTCACTACCCCGAGGTTTGGAGACCCAGTACTTC. This sequence encodes CASSLPRGLETQYF.

The chain couples TRBV6-1 to TRBJ1-2; D is possibly TRBD1 (5 bases). This CDR3 comprises 13 residues. The V end was cut by 3 bases, the J end by 3 bases, with 8 bases between. CDR1 and CDR2 (germline): MNHNS, SASEGT. CDR3 nucleotides: TGTGCCAGCAGTGAGGGGGGACACTATGGCTACACCTTC. Protein: CASSEGGHYGYTF.

The chain combines TRBV7-9 with TRBJ2-1; 9 nucleotides agree with TRBD2. Per the germline V gene, CDR1 is SEHNR and CDR2 is FQNEAQ (reference sequence). V lost 0 bases and J lost 7; bases outside the gene matches: 4. This CDR3 has 15 residues. The DNA for the CDR3 is TGTGCCAGCAGCTTAGCAGCGGGAGGAGGGAATGAGCAGTTCTTC. It specifies CASSLAAGGGNEQFF.

This clone appeared a few times. Within the sample, other DNA sequences also encode this same CDR3. The J gene is TRBJ2-7, the V gene TRBV7-9; the match to TRBD1 covers 7 bases. CDR3 length: 13 amino acids. V shed 4 bases, J shed 3 bases, and the junction held 3 bases outside the gene matches. CDR1 is SEHNR, CDR2 FQNEAQ, per germline (reference sequence). The CDR3 sequence: CASSSRDSYEQYF. The CDR3 DNA sequence: TGTGCCAGCAGCTCTCGGGACAGCTACGAGCAGTACTTC.